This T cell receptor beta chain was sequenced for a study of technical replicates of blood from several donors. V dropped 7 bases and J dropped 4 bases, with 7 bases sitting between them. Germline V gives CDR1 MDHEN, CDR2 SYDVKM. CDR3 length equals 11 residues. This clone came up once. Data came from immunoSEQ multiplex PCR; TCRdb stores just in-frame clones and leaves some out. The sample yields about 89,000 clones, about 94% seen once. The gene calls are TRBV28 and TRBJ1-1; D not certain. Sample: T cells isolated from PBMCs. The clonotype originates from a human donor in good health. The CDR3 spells CASNRITEAFF. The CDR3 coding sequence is TGTGCCAGCAACAGAATCACTGAAGCTTTCTTT. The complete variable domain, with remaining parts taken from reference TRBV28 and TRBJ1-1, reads DVKVTQSSRYLVKRTGEKVFLECVQDMDHENMFWYRQDPGLGLRLIYFSYDVKMKEKGDIPEGYSVSREKKERFSLILESASTNQTSMYLCASNRITEAFFGQGTRLTVV.